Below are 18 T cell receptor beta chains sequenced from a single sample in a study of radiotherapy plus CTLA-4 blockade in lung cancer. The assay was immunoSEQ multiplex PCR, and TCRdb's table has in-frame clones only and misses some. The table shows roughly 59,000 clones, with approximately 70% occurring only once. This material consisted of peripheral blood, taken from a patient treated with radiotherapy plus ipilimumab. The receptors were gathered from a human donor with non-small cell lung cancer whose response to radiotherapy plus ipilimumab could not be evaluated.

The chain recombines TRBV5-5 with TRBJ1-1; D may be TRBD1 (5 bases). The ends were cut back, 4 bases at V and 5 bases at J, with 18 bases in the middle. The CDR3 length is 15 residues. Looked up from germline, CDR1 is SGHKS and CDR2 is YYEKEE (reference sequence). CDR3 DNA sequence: TGTGCCAGCAGCCAAACCACGACCGGGGGAACTGAAGCTTTCTTT. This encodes CASSQTTTGGTEAFF.

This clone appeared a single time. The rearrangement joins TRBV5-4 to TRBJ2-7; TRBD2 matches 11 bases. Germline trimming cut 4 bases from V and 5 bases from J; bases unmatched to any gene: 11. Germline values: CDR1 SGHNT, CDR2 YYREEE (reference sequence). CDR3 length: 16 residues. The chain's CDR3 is CASSAGLAVPTNEQYF. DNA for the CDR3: TGTGCCAGCAGCGCGGGACTAGCGGTCCCTACCAACGAGCAGTACTTC.

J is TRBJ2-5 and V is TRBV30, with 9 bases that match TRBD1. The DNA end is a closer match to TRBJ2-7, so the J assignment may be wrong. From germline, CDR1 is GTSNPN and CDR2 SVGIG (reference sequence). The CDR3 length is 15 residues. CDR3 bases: TGTGCCTGGAGCGCGCGGGACAGGGTAGCCTACGAGCAGTACTTC. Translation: CAWSARDRVAYEQYF.

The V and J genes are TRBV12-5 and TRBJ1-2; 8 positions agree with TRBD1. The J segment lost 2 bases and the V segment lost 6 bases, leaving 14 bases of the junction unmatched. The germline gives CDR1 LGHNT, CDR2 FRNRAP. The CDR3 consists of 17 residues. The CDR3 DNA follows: TGTGCTAGTGGCTACAAAAAAACAGGGGGACAAAACTATGGCTACACCTTC. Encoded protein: CASGYKKTGGQNYGYTF.

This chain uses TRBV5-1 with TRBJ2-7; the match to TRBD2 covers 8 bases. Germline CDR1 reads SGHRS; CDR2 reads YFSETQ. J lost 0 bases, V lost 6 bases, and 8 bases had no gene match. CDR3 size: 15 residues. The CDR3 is CASTRGGVGSYEQYF. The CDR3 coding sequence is TGCGCCAGCACCCGGGGGGGAGTTGGCTCCTACGAGCAGTACTTC.

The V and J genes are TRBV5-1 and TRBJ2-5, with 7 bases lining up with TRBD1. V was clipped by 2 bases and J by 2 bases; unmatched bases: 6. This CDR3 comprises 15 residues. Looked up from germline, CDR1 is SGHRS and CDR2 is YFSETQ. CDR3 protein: CASSLESRGQETQYF. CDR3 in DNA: TGCGCCAGCAGCTTAGAGAGCAGGGGGCAAGAGACCCAGTACTTC.

The CDR3 nucleotides are TGTGCTAGGGCCTCATTTGGTGTCAACTATGGCTACACCTTC. This translates into CARASFGVNYGYTF. The chain employs TRBV12-5 and TRBJ1-2; D remains unclear. Germline CDR1 LGHNT, CDR2 FRNRAP. The CDR3 runs 14 residues. Deletions cut 9 bases from V and 2 bases from J, with 16 bases between. Looking up the rest from reference TRBV12-5 and TRBJ1-2 gives the full variable domain: DARVTQTPRHKVTEMGQEVTMRCQPILGHNTVFWYRQTMMQGLELLAYFRNRAPLDDSGMPKDRFSAEMPDATLATLKIQPSEPRDSAVYFCARASFGVNYGYTFGSGTRLTVV.

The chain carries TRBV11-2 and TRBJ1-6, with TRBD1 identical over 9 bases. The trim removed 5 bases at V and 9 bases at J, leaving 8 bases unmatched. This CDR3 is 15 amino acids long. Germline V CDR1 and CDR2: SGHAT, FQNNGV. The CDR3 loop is CASSQQGQGVSPLHF. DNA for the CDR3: TGTGCCAGCAGCCAACAGGGACAGGGTGTTTCACCCCTCCACTTT.

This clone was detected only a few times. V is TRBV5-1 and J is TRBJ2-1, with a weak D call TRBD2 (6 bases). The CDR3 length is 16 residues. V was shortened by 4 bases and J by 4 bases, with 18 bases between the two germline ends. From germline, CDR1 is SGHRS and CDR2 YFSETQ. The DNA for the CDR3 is TGCGCCAGCAGCCCCGCGGGGCACACTCCTTACAATGAGCAGTTCTTC. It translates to CASSPAGHTPYNEQFF.

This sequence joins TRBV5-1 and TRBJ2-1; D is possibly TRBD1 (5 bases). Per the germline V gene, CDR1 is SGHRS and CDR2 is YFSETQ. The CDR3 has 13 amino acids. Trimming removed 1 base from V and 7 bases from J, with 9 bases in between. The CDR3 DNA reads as TGCGCCAGCAGCTTGCAGGGCCTGAATGAGCAGTTCTTC. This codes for CASSLQGLNEQFF.

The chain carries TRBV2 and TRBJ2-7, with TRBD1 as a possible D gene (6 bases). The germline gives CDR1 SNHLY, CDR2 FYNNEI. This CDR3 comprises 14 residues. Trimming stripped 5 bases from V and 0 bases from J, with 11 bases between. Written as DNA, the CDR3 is TGTGCCAGCAGTTCTGACAGGAGCTCCTACGAGCAGTACTTC. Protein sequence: CASSSDRSSYEQYF.

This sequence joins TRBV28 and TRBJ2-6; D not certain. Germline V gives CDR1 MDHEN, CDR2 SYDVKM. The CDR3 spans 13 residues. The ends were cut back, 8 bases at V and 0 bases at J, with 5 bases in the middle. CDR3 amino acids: CASRDSGANVLTF. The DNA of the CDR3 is TGTGCCAGCCGAGACTCTGGGGCCAACGTCCTGACTTTC. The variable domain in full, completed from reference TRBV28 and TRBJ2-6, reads DVKVTQSSRYLVKRTGEKVFLECVQDMDHENMFWYRQDPGLGLRLIYFSYDVKMKEKGDIPEGYSVSREKKERFSLILESASTNQTSMYLCASRDSGANVLTFGAGSRLTVL.

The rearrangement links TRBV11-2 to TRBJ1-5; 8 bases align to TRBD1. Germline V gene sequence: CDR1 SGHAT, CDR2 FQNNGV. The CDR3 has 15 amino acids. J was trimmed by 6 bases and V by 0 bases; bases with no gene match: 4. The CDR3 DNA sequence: TGTGCCAGCAGCTTAGATTCAGGGGGCGGTCAGCCCCAGCATTTT. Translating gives CASSLDSGGGQPQHF.

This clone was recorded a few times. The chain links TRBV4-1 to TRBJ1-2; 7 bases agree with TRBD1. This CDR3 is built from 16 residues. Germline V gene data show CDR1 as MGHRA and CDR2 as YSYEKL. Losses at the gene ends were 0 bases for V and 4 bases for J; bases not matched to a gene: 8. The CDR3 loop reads CASSQDPARGAYGYTF. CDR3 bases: TGCGCCAGCAGCCAAGATCCCGCCAGGGGGGCCTATGGCTACACCTTC.

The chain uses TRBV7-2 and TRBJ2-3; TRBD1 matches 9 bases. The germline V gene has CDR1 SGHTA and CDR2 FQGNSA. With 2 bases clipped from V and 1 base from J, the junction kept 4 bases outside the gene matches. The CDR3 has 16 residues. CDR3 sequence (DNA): TGTGCCAGCAGCTTAAGGACAGGGGTTGGCACAGATACGCAGTATTTT. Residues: CASSLRTGVGTDTQYF. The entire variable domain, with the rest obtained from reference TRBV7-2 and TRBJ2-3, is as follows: GAGVSQSPSNKVTEKGKDVELRCDPISGHTALYWYRQSLGQGLEFLIYFQGNSAPDKSGLPSDRFSAERTGGSVSTLTIQRTQQEDSAVYLCASSLRTGVGTDTQYFGPGTRLTVL.

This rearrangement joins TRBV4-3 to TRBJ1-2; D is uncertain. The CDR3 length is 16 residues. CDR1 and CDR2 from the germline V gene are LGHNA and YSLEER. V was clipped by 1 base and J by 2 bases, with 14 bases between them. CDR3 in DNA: TGCGCCAGCAGCCAAGTTCGCGGGTTCGGGAACTATGGCTACACCTTC. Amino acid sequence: CASSQVRGFGNYGYTF.

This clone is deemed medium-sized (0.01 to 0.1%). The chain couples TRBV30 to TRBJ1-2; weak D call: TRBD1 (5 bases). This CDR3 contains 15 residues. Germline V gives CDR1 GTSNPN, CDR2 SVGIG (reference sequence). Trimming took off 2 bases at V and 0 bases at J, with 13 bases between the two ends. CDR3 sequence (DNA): TGTGCCTGGAGTCCCGTGGGGGGGACTAACTATGGCTACACCTTC. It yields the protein CAWSPVGGTNYGYTF.

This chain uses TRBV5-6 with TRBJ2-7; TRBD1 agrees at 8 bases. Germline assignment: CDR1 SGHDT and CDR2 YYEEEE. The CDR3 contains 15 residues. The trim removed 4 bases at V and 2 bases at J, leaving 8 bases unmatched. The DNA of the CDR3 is TGTGCCAGCAGCCGCTGGGACAGGTTGACCTACGAGCAGTACTTC. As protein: CASSRWDRLTYEQYF.